This TCR beta chain was identified during a study of early T cells in non-severe SARS-CoV-2 infection. Overall study context: Unsorted whole-blood RNA was sequenced in bulk, leaving chains unpaired.

Germline CDR1 reads KGHDR; CDR2 reads SFDVKD. This CDR3 spans 14 amino acids. Trimming took off 7 bases at V and 3 bases at J, with 12 bases between the two ends. This clonotype was observed many times. One entry per CDR3 protein, called by TCRdb with MiXCR from the 5' RACE reads. The data show 55,000 or so distinct CDR3 sequences, about 9.9% seen once. The sequencing sample was made of whole blood. The origin of this receptor is an adult who was a healthcare worker with PCR-confirmed SARS-CoV-2 infection or an uninfected control (not recorded which). The chain combines TRBV24-1 with TRBJ1-5; D is uncertain. The chain's CDR3 is CATRERVDNQPQHF. DNA of the CDR3: TGTGCCACCAGGGAGAGAGTGGACAATCAGCCCCAGCATTTT.